This T cell receptor beta chain was retrieved from a study of CD8+ T cells in alopecia areata. Treatment meaning: oral pan-JAK inhibitor, 5-10 mg twice daily. After isolation, RNA underwent reverse transcription to generate cDNA as the sequencing template. Method: immunoSEQ multiplex PCR; TCRdb's copy keeps in-frame clones and lacks some. Here the sample spans fewer than 250,000 clones, around two fifths being singletons. Germline CDR1 MRHNA, CDR2 SNTAGT. The V and J ends lost 0 bases and 6 bases respectively, with 12 bases between them. The CDR3 extends over 15 amino acids. The TCR originated in a human donor with alopecia areata. The sequencing here drew on CD4+ T cells sorted from blood, taken between weeks 30 and 35, from a patient treated with tofacitinib. The V and J genes are TRBV6-4 and TRBJ1-5; D gene unclear. In DNA form, the CDR3 reads TGTGCCAGCAGTGACTCGAGGCAGGTGCCTCAGCCCCAGCATTTT. Translated, it gives CASSDSRQVPQPQHF.